These 29 T cell receptor beta chains were sequenced from one sample in a study of vaccination and CD4 T cells after COVID-19. The Oncomine TCR Beta short-read assay was applied to DNA of cultured CD4+ T cells. TCRdb redid the calling of the PCR reads with MiXCR, one entry per CDR3 protein. The profile shows about 14,000 distinct CDR3 sequences, approximately 24% of them singletons. These receptors are not linked to any known antigen. Treatment of the sample: roughly ten-day PBMC culture with coronavirus spike peptide pools or control peptides (ViraFEST assay). Sequenced material: CD4+ T cells from blood, cultured in vitro, taken after SARS-CoV-2 vaccination. The receptors originated from a human donor who had recovered from COVID-19.

This chain uses TRBV4-3 with TRBJ2-1, with D unclear. The CDR3 runs 12 residues. V lost 3 bases to trimming and J lost 6 bases, with 6 bases between them. The germline gives CDR1 LGHNA, CDR2 YSLEER. The DNA of the CDR3 is TGCGCCAGCAGCCAGAGAGTCAATGAGCAGTTCTTC. It codes for CASSQRVNEQFF.

There are a few counts of this clonotype. The chain employs TRBV7-2 and TRBJ1-4; no firm D call. V gave up 1 base and J gave up 4 bases, with 10 bases separating them. The CDR3 spans 15 residues. The germline gives CDR1 SGHTA, CDR2 FQGNSA. The CDR3 nucleotides read TGTGCCAGCAGCTTAGTTCGGCAGCTTAATGAAAAACTGTTTTTT. It encodes CASSLVRQLNEKLFF. The complete variable domain, with remaining parts taken from reference TRBV7-2 and TRBJ1-4, reads GAGVSQSPSNKVTEKGKDVELRCDPISGHTALYWYRQSLGQGLEFLIYFQGNSAPDKSGLPSDRFSAERTGGSVSTLTIQRTQQEDSAVYLCASSLVRQLNEKLFFGSGTQLSVL.

This clonotype was picked up a small number of times. The CDR3 bases are TGCGCCAGCAGCCAAGTCAGGGGCACAAGCAATCAGCCCCAGCATTTT. Translating gives CASSQVRGTSNQPQHF. V usage is TRBV4-3 and J usage is TRBJ1-5; possible D gene TRBD1, 6 bases. The V end lost 1 base, the J end lost 1 base, and 11 bases lay between the germline ends. CDR1 and CDR2 from the germline V gene are LGHNA and YSLEER. The CDR3 covers 16 residues.

CDR3 region: CSASRLAGASYEQYF. CDR3 in DNA: TGCAGTGCCAGTAGACTAGCGGGAGCGAGCTACGAGCAGTACTTC. This chain links TRBV20-1 with TRBJ2-7; 12 bases map to TRBD2. The CDR3 loop spans 15 amino acids. Germline CDR1 and CDR2: DFQATT and SNEGSKA (reference sequence). Germline trimming cut 6 bases from V and 3 bases from J; bases unmatched to any gene: 9.

The rearrangement joins TRBV29-1 to TRBJ2-3, with D perhaps TRBD1 (7 bases). The CDR3 extends over 16 amino acids. The germline CDR1 and CDR2 sequences are SQVTM and ANQGSEA. Trimming left V 7 bases short and J 1 base short, with 21 bases between. The CDR3 DNA reads TGCAGCGCCGACGGGGGTAGAAGGGGGCGCACAGATACGCAGTATTTT. This gives the protein CSADGGRRGRTDTQYF.

This sequence joins TRBV9 and TRBJ2-4; TRBD1 aligns across 8 bases. The CDR3 sequence is 14 residues long. The ends lost 4 bases at V and 9 bases at J; junction bases unmatched: 9. Germline V gene lookup returns CDR1 SGDLS and CDR2 YYNGEE. The CDR3 sequence: CASSPPRQGAIQYF. The CDR3 DNA is TGTGCCAGCAGCCCCCCTAGGCAGGGGGCCATTCAGTACTTC.

This clonotype turned up a few times. The J gene is TRBJ1-5, the V gene TRBV18; possible D gene TRBD1, 5 bases. Trimming cost V 7 bases and J 0 bases, with 10 bases left between them. Looked up from germline, CDR1 is KGHSH and CDR2 is LQKENI. The CDR3 extends over 14 amino acids. The CDR3 region is CASFGGYSNQPQHF. DNA for the CDR3: TGTGCCAGCTTTGGGGGGTATAGCAATCAGCCCCAGCATTTT. The full variable domain, with the rest looked up from reference TRBV18 and TRBJ1-5, is NAGVMQNPRHLVRRRGQEARLRCSPMKGHSHVYWYRQLPEEGLKFMVYLQKENIIDESGMPKERFSAEFPKEGPSILRIQQVVRGDSAAYFCASFGGYSNQPQHFGDGTRLSIL.

The genes are TRBV11-3 and TRBJ1-4; perhaps TRBD1 as D (5 bases). Trimming stripped 4 bases from V and 4 bases from J, with 16 bases between. Germline CDR1 is SGHNT and CDR2 is YENEEA. CDR3 length equals 16 residues. The CDR3 DNA is TGTGCCAGCAGCTCACCGCCAAGGGGCTATAATGAAAAACTGTTTTTT. Translated: CASSSPPRGYNEKLFF.

This clonotype was seen a handful of times. CDR3 protein: CASSSPRGYGQPQHF. For the CDR3, the DNA is TGTGCCAGCAGCTCACCCCGGGGTTACGGTCAGCCCCAGCATTTT. The rearrangement uses TRBV28 and TRBJ1-5; D unclear. The CDR3 is made up of 15 amino acids. The ends were cut back, 6 bases at V and 6 bases at J, with 18 bases in the middle. The germline gives CDR1 MDHEN, CDR2 SYDVKM.

This clonotype has a handful of counts. The CDR3 loop reads CASSPGTGMNTEAFF. The CDR3 DNA follows: TGTGCCAGCAGCCCGGGGACGGGGATGAACACTGAAGCTTTCTTT. The V gene is TRBV11-2, the J gene TRBJ1-1; possible D gene TRBD1, 5 bases. Germline V gives CDR1 SGHAT, CDR2 FQNNGV. The CDR3 loop spans 15 amino acids. The ends were cut back, 5 bases at V and 0 bases at J, with 13 bases in the middle.

V gene TRBV7-2 combines with J gene TRBJ1-1; the match to TRBD1 covers 7 bases. In germline, CDR1 is SGHTA, CDR2 FQGNSA. Unmatched junction bases numbered 5, after V lost 6 bases and J lost 4 bases. The CDR3 is 13 residues long. CDR3 amino acids: CASSKTGPTEAFF. The CDR3 DNA follows: TGTGCCAGCAGTAAGACAGGGCCCACTGAAGCTTTCTTT.

This clonotype was seen a handful of times. This chain links TRBV7-2 with TRBJ2-1; D unclear. CDR1 is SGHTA, CDR2 FQGNSA, per germline. The CDR3 has 15 amino acids. V was cut by 6 bases and J by 7 bases, with 19 bases left in between. This CDR3 reads CASRVVLNLGNEQFF. In nucleotides, the CDR3 is TGTGCCAGCAGGGTGGTGCTGAACCTAGGAAATGAGCAGTTCTTC.

This clonotype was seen a few times. V and J are TRBV7-9 and TRBJ2-2; tentatively, D is TRBD1 (5 bases). CDR1 SEHNR and CDR2 FQNEAQ come from the germline V gene (reference sequence). CDR3 size: 14 residues. V lost 5 bases and J lost 0, with 7 bases in between. In DNA form, the CDR3 reads TGTGCCAGCAGCCCAGGGACGAACACCGGGGAGCTGTTTTTT. It yields the protein CASSPGTNTGELFF.

The V call is TRBV12-3 or TRBV12-4, the J call TRBJ2-4; TRBD1 matches 8 bases. The CDR3 is 14 residues long. V gave up 6 bases and J gave up 7 bases; unmatched junction bases: 8. CDR3 sequence reads: CASSSQDRANIQYF. In DNA form, the CDR3 reads TGTGCCAGCAGCTCCCAGGACAGGGCGAACATTCAGTACTTC.

This clonotype occurred a few times. The chain joins TRBV19 to TRBJ2-1; 8 nucleotides agree with TRBD1. Losses at the gene ends were 4 bases for V and 7 bases for J; bases not matched to a gene: 12. The CDR3 totals 16 residues. The germline gives CDR1 LNHDA, CDR2 SQIVND (reference sequence). The CDR3 DNA sequence: TGTGCCAGTAGTACCAGGGGCAGGGGGCTAGATAATGAGCAGTTCTTC. Translation: CASSTRGRGLDNEQFF.

This clonotype came up a few times. V and J are TRBV6-2 or TRBV6-3 and TRBJ2-5, with D perhaps matching TRBD2 (5 bases). The CDR3 consists of 14 residues. The V gene lost 5 bases and the J gene lost 3 bases, with 13 bases spanning the gap. Germline V gene lookup returns CDR1 MNHEY and CDR2 SVGEGT. CDR3 bases: TGTGCCAGCAGTCGGAACCGGGGAAAAGAGACCCAGTACTTC. This encodes CASSRNRGKETQYF.

In its sample, this clonotype ranks as medium-sized (0.01 to 0.1%). The gene calls are TRBV15 and TRBJ1-1; D is unclear. V was clipped by 8 bases and J by 0 bases, with 10 bases between them. The CDR3 is 13 residues long. Germline V gene data show CDR1 as LNHNV and CDR2 as YYDKDF (reference sequence). The CDR3 spells CATGKNMNTEAFF. The CDR3 DNA follows: TGTGCCACCGGAAAAAACATGAACACTGAAGCTTTCTTT.

This chain uses TRBV28 with TRBJ2-7; perhaps TRBD2 as D (7 bases). In germline, CDR1 is MDHEN, CDR2 SYDVKM. V was pared by 3 bases and J by 5 bases, with 20 bases between. The CDR3 loop spans 16 amino acids. CDR3 in amino acids: CASSLGGGGSSHEQYF. CDR3 nucleotides: TGTGCCAGCAGTTTGGGGGGGGGCGGGAGTTCCCACGAGCAGTACTTC.

This clonotype was counted a few times. The CDR3 DNA reads TGCGCCAGCAGCCCCAGGGGTTATAATTCACCCCTCCACTTT. It translates to CASSPRGYNSPLHF. The chain couples TRBV10-1 to TRBJ1-6, with D possibly TRBD1 on 6 matching bases. The germline V gene encodes CDR1 WNHNN and CDR2 SYGVQD (reference sequence). The CDR3 has 14 amino acids. V was clipped by 6 bases and J by 4 bases, with 10 bases between them.

The chain couples TRBV28 to TRBJ1-2; D not resolved. The CDR3 totals 15 residues. V was clipped by 4 bases and J by 5 bases, with 17 bases between them. Germline CDR1 is MDHEN and CDR2 is SYDVKM. The CDR3 DNA sequence: TGTGCCAGCAGTTCCCCCGGGGATAGCCCTTATGGCTACACCTTC. Translated, it gives CASSSPGDSPYGYTF.

This clonotype was counted only a few times. V and J are TRBV20-1 and TRBJ2-2; the D gene is possibly TRBD2 (6 bases). The germline V and J ends were trimmed by 5 bases and 4 bases, with 14 bases remaining between them. Germline V gene sequence: CDR1 DFQATT, CDR2 SNEGSKA (reference sequence). The CDR3 has 14 residues. This CDR3 is CSAPSGGITGELFF. For the CDR3, the DNA is TGCAGTGCTCCCTCCGGCGGGATCACCGGGGAGCTGTTTTTT.

This clonotype was picked up a small number of times. The rearrangement joins TRBV20-1 to TRBJ1-5; 7 bases align to TRBD1. This CDR3 spans 15 amino acids. Germline values: CDR1 DFQATT, CDR2 SNEGSKA (reference sequence). V dropped 0 bases and J dropped 7; count of bases not matched to a gene: 9. The CDR3 region is CSARDASGQEQPQHF. CDR3 coding DNA: TGCAGTGCTAGAGATGCGTCAGGACAGGAGCAGCCCCAGCATTTT.

J is TRBJ2-1 and V is TRBV6-2 or TRBV6-3, with a weak D call TRBD2 (6 bases). V was clipped by 6 bases and J by 2 bases, with 14 bases between them. The CDR3 has 15 amino acids. The germline V gene encodes CDR1 MNHEY and CDR2 SVGEGT. CDR3: CASSPGTGAYNEQFF. The CDR3 DNA follows: TGTGCCAGCAGCCCGGGGACTGGGGCCTACAATGAGCAGTTCTTC.

There are a few counts of this clonotype. The genes are TRBV28 and TRBJ1-2; a weak D match, TRBD1 (5 bases). CDR3 length equals 12 residues. Germline lookup yields CDR1 MDHEN and CDR2 SYDVKM. The V end lost 3 bases, the J end lost 8 bases, and 10 bases lay between the germline ends. CDR3 amino acids: CASSLMRTGYTF. CDR3 coding DNA: TGTGCCAGCAGTTTGATGCGGACAGGCTACACCTTC.

As DNA, the CDR3 is TGCAGTGCTTCACCGGGAAACACCATATATTTT. It specifies CSASPGNTIYF. V and J are TRBV20-1 and TRBJ1-3; no clear D. With 5 bases removed from V and 4 bases from J, the gap between germline ends came to 6 bases. CDR3 length: 11 amino acids. Germline lookup yields CDR1 DFQATT and CDR2 SNEGSKA (reference sequence).

This chain links TRBV18 with TRBJ1-1; no reliable D call. The CDR3 loop spans 16 amino acids. With 1 base removed from V and 4 bases from J, the gap between germline ends came to 16 bases. Germline CDR1 reads KGHSH; CDR2 reads LQKENI. The CDR3 loop is CASSPQGRRSSTEAFF. Written as DNA, the CDR3 is TGTGCCAGCTCACCACAAGGACGCCGATCCTCCACTGAAGCTTTCTTT.

There are a few counts of this clonotype. In nucleotides, the CDR3 is TGTGCCAGCGGGGGGGGTGGCACAGATACGCAGTATTTT. Amino acids: CASGGGGTDTQYF. V is TRBV7-9 and J is TRBJ2-3; 7 bases fit TRBD2. CDR1 SEHNR and CDR2 FQNEAQ come from the germline V gene (reference sequence). V shed 8 bases, J shed 1 base, and the junction held 3 bases outside the gene matches. The CDR3 is 13 residues long.

This clonotype was counted between two and nine times. This chain joins TRBV12-3 or TRBV12-4 and TRBJ1-5; the D gene is possibly TRBD1 (5 bases). Trimming cost V 2 bases and J 5 bases, with 10 bases left between them. This CDR3 is built from 14 residues. The CDR3 protein is CASSLMGRDQPQHF. The CDR3 DNA follows: TGTGCCAGCAGTTTAATGGGACGGGATCAGCCCCAGCATTTT.

V and J are TRBV25-1 and TRBJ1-2; weak D call: TRBD1 (6 bases). V was shortened by 5 bases and J by 3 bases, with 16 bases between the two germline ends. CDR3 length: 15 residues. Germline lookup yields CDR1 MGHDK and CDR2 SYGVNS. The CDR3: CASSHINPGDYGYTF. The DNA of the CDR3 is TGTGCCAGCAGTCATATTAATCCAGGGGACTATGGCTACACCTTC.